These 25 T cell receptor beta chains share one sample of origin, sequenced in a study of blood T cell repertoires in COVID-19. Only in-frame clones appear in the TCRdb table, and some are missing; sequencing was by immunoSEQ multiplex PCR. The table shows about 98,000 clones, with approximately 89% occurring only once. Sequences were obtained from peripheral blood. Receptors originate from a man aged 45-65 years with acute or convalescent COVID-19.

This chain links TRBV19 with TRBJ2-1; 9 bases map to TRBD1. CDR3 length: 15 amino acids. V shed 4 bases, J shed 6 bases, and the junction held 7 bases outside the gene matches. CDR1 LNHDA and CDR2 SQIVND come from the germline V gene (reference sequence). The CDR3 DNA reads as TGTGCCAGTAGTAGTGGCCGGGACAGGGTCAATGAGCAGTTCTTC. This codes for CASSSGRDRVNEQFF.

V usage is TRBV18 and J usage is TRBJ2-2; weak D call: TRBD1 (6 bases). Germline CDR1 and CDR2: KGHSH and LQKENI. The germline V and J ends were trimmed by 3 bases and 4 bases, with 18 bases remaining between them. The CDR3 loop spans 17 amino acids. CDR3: CASSPFRDTKGTGELFF. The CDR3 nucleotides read TGTGCCAGCTCACCTTTCCGGGACACTAAAGGCACCGGGGAGCTGTTTTTT.

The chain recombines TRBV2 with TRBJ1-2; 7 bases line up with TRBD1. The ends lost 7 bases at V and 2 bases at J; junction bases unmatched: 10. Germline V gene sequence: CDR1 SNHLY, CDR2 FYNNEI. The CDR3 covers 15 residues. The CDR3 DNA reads TGTGCCAGCACCCCACGGGGACAGACGAACTATGGCTACACCTTC. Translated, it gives CASTPRGQTNYGYTF. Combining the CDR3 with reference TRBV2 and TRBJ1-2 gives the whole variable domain EPEVTQTPSHQVTQMGQEVILRCVPISNHLYFYWYRQILGQKVEFLVSFYNNEISEKSEIFDDQFSVERPDGSNFTLKIRSTKLEDSAMYFCASTPRGQTNYGYTFGSGTRLTVV.

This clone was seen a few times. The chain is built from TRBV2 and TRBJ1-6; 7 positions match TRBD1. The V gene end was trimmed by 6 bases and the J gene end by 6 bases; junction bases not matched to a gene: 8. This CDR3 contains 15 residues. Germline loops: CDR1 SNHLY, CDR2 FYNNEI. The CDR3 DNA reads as TGTGCCAGCAGCCAAAGGACAGGTCGTAATTCACCCCTCCACTTT. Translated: CASSQRTGRNSPLHF.

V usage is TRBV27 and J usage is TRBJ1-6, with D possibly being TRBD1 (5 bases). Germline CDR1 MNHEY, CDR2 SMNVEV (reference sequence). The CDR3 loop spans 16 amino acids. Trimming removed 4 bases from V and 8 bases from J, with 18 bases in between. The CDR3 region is CASSSTFGGIHSPLHF. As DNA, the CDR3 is TGTGCCAGCAGTTCGACCTTTGGGGGGATCCATTCACCCCTCCACTTT.

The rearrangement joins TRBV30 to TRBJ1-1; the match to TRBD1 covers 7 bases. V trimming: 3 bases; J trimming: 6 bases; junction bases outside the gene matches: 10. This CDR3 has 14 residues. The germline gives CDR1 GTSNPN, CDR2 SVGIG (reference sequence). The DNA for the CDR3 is TGTGCCTGGAGGCCTGGGCAGGGGACAGCTGAAGCTTTCTTT. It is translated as CAWRPGQGTAEAFF.

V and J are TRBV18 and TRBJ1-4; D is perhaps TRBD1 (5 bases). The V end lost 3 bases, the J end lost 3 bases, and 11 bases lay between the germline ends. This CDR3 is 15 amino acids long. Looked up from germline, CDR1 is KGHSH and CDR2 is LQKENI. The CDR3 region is CASSPNLGANEKLFF. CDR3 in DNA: TGTGCCAGCTCACCTAACTTAGGGGCTAATGAAAAACTGTTTTTT.

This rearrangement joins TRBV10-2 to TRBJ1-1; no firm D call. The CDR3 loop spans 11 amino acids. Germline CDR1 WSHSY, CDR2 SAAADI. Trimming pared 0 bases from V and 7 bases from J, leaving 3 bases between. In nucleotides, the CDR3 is TGCGCCAGCAGTGAGTCCCGTGAAGCTTTCTTT. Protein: CASSESREAFF.

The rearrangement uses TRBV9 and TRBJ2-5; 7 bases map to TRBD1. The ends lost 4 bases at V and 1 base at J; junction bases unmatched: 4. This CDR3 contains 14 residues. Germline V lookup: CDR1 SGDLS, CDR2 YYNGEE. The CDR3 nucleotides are TGTGCCAGCAGCAAAGGACAGGTCCAAGAGACCCAGTACTTC. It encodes CASSKGQVQETQYF.

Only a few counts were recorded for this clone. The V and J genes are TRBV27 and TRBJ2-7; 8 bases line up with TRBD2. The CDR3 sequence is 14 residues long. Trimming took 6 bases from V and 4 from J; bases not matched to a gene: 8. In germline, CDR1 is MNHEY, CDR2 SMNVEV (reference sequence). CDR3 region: CASRNLAGRYEQYF. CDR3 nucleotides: TGTGCCAGCAGGAACCTAGCGGGTCGGTACGAGCAGTACTTC.

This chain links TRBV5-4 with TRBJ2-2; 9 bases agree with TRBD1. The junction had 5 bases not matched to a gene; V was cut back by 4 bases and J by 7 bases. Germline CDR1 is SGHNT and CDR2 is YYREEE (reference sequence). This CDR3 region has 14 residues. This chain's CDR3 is CASSPGQGGGELFF. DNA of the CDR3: TGTGCCAGCAGCCCGGGACAGGGCGGCGGGGAGCTGTTTTTT.

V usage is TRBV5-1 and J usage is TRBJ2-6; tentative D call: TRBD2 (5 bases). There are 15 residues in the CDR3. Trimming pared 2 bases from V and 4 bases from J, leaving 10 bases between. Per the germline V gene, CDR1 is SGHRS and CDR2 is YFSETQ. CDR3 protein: CASSLPSSGANVLTF. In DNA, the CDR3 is TGCGCCAGCAGCTTACCTAGCAGCGGGGCCAACGTCCTGACTTTC.

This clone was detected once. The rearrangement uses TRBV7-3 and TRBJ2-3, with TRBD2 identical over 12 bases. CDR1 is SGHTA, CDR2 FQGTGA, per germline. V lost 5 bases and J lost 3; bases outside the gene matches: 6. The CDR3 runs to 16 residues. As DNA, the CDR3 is TGTGCCAGCAGCCCGACTAGCGGGAGAGGGACAGATACGCAGTATTTT. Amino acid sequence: CASSPTSGRGTDTQYF.

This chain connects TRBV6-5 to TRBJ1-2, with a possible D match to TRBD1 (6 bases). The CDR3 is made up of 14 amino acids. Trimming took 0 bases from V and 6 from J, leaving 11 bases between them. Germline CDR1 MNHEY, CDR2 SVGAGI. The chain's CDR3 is CASSYSNRANGYTF. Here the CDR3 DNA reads TGTGCCAGCAGTTACTCAAACAGGGCAAATGGCTACACCTTC.

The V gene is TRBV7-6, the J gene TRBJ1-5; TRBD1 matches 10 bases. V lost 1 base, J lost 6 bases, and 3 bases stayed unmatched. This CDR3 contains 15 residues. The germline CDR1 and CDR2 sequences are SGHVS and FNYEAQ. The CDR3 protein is CASSLGQGAGQPQHF. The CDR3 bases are TGTGCCAGCAGCTTAGGACAGGGGGCTGGTCAGCCCCAGCATTTT.

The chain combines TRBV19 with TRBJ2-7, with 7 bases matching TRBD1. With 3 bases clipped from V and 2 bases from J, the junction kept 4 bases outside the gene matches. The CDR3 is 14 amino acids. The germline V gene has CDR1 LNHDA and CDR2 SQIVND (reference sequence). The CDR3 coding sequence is TGTGCCAGTAGTATGCGGACAGGCCCCTACGAGCAGTACTTC. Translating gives CASSMRTGPYEQYF.

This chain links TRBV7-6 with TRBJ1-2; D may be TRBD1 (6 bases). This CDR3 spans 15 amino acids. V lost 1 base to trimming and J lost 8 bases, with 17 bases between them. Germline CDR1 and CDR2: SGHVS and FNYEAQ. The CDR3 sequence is CASSLGEGGSSGYTF. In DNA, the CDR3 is TGTGCCAGCAGCTTAGGGGAGGGGGGTAGTTCGGGCTACACCTTC.

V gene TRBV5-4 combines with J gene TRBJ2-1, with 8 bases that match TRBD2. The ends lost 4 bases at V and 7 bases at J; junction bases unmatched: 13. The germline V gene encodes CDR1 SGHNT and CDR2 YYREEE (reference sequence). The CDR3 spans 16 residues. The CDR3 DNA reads TGTGCCAGCAGCGCCGCCCGAGGACTAGCCGCAAATGAGCAGTTCTTC. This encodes CASSAARGLAANEQFF.

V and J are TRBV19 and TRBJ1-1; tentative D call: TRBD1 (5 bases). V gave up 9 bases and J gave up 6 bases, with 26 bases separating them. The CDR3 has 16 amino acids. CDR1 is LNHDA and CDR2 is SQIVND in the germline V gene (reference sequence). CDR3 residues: CASTPRGGGGHPEAFF. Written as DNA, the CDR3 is TGTGCCAGCACTCCGAGGGGAGGAGGAGGGCATCCTGAAGCTTTCTTT.

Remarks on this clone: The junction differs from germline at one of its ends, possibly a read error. CDR3: CASSFSLGTGGRGGEF. The CDR3 region has the DNA TGTGCCAGCAGCTTCTCGCTCGGGACAGGGGGAAGGGGGGGCGAGTTT. The genes are TRBV11-3 and TRBJ1-1, with 11 bases aligning to TRBD1. This CDR3 has 16 residues. From germline, CDR1 is SGHNT and CDR2 YENEEA.

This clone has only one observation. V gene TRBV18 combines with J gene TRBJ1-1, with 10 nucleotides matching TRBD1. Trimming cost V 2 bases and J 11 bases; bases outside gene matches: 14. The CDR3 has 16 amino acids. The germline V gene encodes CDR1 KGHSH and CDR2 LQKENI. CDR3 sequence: CASSPNGQGGPLGAFF. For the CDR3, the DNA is TGTGCCAGCTCACCAAACGGACAGGGGGGCCCTCTGGGTGCTTTCTTT.

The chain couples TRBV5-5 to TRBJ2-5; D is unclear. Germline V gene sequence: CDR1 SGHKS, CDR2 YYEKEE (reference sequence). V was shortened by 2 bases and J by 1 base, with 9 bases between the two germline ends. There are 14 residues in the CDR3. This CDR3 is CASSFPGIQETQYF. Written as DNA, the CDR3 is TGTGCCAGCAGCTTCCCAGGTATCCAAGAGACCCAGTACTTC.

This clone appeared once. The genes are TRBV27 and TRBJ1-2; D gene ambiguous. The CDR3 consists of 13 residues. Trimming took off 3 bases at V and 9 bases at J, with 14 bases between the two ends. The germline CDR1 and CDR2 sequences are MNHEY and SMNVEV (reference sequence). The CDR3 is CASSLDRTGSYTF. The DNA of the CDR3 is TGTGCCAGCAGTTTGGACCGGACGGGGAGCTACACCTTC.

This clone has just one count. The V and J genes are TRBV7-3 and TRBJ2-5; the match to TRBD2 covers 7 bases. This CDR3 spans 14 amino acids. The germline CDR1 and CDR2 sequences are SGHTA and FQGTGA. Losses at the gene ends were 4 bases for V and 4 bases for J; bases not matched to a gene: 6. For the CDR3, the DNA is TGTGCCAGCAGCTCGGGGGGAGCGGGAGAGACCCAGTACTTC. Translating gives CASSSGGAGETQYF.

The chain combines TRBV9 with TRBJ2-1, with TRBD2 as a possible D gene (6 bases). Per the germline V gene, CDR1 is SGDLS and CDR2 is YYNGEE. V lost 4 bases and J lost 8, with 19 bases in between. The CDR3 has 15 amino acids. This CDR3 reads CASSFRDSISDEQFF. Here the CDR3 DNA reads TGTGCCAGCAGCTTCCGGGACTCTATCTCGGATGAGCAGTTCTTC.